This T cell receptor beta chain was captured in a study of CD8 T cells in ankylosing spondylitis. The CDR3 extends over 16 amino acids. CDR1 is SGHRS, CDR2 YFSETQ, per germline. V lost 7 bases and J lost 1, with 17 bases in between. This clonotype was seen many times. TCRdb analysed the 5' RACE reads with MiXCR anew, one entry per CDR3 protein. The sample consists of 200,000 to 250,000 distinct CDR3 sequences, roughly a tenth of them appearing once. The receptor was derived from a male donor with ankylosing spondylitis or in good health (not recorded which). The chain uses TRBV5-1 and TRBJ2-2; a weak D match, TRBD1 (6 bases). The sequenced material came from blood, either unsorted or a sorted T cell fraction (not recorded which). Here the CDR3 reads CASQKQGSRNTGELFF. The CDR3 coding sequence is TGCGCCAGCCAAAAACAGGGCAGTAGGAACACCGGGGAGCTGTTTTTT.